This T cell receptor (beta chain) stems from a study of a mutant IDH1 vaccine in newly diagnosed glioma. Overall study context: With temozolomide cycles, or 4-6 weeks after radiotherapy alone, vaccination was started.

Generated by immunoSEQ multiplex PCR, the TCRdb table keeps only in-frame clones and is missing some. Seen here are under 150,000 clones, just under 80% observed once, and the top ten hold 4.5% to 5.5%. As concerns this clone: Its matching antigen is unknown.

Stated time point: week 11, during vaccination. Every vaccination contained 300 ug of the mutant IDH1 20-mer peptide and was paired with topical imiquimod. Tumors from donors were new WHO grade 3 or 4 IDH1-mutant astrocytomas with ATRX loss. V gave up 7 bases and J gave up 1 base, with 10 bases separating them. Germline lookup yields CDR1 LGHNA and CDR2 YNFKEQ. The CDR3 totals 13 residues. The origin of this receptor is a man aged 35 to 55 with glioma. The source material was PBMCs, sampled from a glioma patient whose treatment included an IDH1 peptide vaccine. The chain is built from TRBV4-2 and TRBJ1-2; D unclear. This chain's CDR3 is CASNGRGNYGYTF. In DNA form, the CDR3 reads TGTGCCAGCAACGGACGGGGTAACTATGGCTACACCTTC.